This T cell receptor (beta chain) was sequenced in a study of molecular identifiers for immune sequencing clone quantification. Bulk TCR library preparation followed previously described methods with listed TCR primers. TCRdb re-called the PCR reads through MiXCR, storing one row per CDR3 protein. This sample has hundreds of thousands of distinct CDR3 sequences; roughly 25% occur once, and the top ten carry about 0.81%. Overall study findings and caveats: Clones above 20 RNA copies contained over 97% of effector molecules and under 1% of naive molecules.

There are 14 residues in the CDR3. V was cut by 4 bases and J by 8 bases, with 19 bases left in between. Germline CDR1 and CDR2: SGHRS and YFSETQ. Comment on this clonotype: Its matching antigen is unknown. A much larger clone differs by one base, so this may be a read error.

The sample taken for sequencing was naive CD8+ T cells from blood, with Jurkat cell RNA spiked in. Subset specified: FACS-sorted CD8+CD4-CCR7+CD45RA+ naive T cells. The rearrangement links TRBV5-1 to TRBJ2-7, with D maybe TRBD2 (6 bases). This receptor was obtained from a human donor in good health. Some libraries in this study had Jurkat cell RNA spiked in. CDR3 nucleotides: TGCGCCAGCAGCCGGAGGGACGTAGGTCACAAGCAGTACTTC. As protein: CASSRRDVGHKQYF.